Shown below are 25 T cell receptor beta chains from a single sample sequenced in a study of human CD4 T cells and Enterobacteriaceae. Profiling relied on immunoSEQ multiplex PCR, and the TCRdb table lists in-frame clones only, not all of them. In the table there are about 29,000 clones, 82% of which are singletons. Sorting took every CD4+ cell except CD45RA+CCR7+CD95- naive cells, reaching over 95% purity. Sequenced sample: memory CD4+ T cells from blood. The receptors originated from a human donor in good health.

The CDR3 DNA reads TGCGCCAGCAGCTTGGGCCGAGGGGTCCGGGAGACCCAGTACTTC. Translating it yields CASSLGRGVRETQYF. This rearrangement joins TRBV5-1 to TRBJ2-5; either TRBD1 or TRBD2 may supply D (5 bases each). The CDR3 is 15 amino acids. V was trimmed by 0 bases and J by 5 bases, leaving 14 bases between them. The V gene's germline CDR1 is SGHRS and CDR2 YFSETQ.

This chain uses TRBV7-6 with TRBJ2-3; tentatively, D is TRBD2 (6 bases). CDR3 length: 13 residues. The germline V gene has CDR1 SGHVS and CDR2 FNYEAQ. V lost 4 bases and J lost 8, with 13 bases in between. CDR3 DNA: TGTGCCAGCAGCTACGGGAGATGGGGTACGCAGTATTTT. The encoded protein is CASSYGRWGTQYF. Together with reference TRBV7-6 and TRBJ2-3, the CDR3 gives the full variable domain: GAGVSQSPRYKVTKRGQDVALRCDPISGHVSLYWYRQALGQGPEFLTYFNYEAQQDKSGLPNDRFSAERPEGSISTLTIQRTEQRDSAMYRCASSYGRWGTQYFGPGTRLTVL.

V usage is TRBV29-1 and J usage is TRBJ1-1; 9 bases fit TRBD1. The CDR3 loop spans 15 amino acids. J gave up 0 bases and V 6 bases, and 8 bases lay outside the gene matches. In germline, CDR1 is SQVTM, CDR2 ANQGSEA. CDR3 in amino acids: CSVPTGGGLNTEAFF. CDR3 nucleotides: TGCAGCGTGCCGACAGGGGGGGGTTTGAACACTGAAGCTTTCTTT. Full variable domain (outside the CDR3, taken from reference TRBV29-1 and TRBJ1-1): SAVISQKPSRDICQRGTSLTIQCQVDSQVTMMFWYRQQPGQSLTLIATANQGSEATYESGFVIDKFPISRPNLTFSTLTVSNMSPEDSSIYLCSVPTGGGLNTEAFFGQGTRLTVV.

This clone was seen a handful of times. The chain joins TRBV29-1 to TRBJ1-2; no reliable D call. The CDR3 is 10 amino acids. Germline CDR1 is SQVTM and CDR2 is ANQGSEA. V was shortened by 3 bases and J by 6 bases, with 5 bases between the two germline ends. CDR3 DNA sequence: TGCAGCGTTGATGGGGATGGCTACACCTTC. Translated: CSVDGDGYTF.

The genes are TRBV27 and TRBJ1-4, with D maybe TRBD1 (6 bases). Germline values: CDR1 MNHEY, CDR2 SMNVEV (reference sequence). This CDR3 contains 14 residues. Trimming cost V 4 bases and J 5 bases, with 11 bases left between them. CDR3 nucleotide sequence: TGTGCCAGCAGTTACGACAGGCGAAATGAAAAACTGTTTTTT. Translation gives CASSYDRRNEKLFF.

The chain employs TRBV19 and TRBJ2-7; no clear D gene. The CDR3 is 13 residues long. The V gene's germline CDR1 is LNHDA and CDR2 SQIVND (reference sequence). The V end was cut by 8 bases, the J end by 2 bases, with 13 bases between. CDR3 loop: CASGLGPAYEQYF. In DNA form, the CDR3 reads TGTGCCAGTGGGCTCGGACCCGCCTACGAGCAGTACTTC.

The chain recombines TRBV11-3 with TRBJ2-1; possible D gene TRBD2, 6 bases. This CDR3 spans 16 amino acids. The V end was cut by 1 base, the J end by 3 bases, with 13 bases between. Germline CDR1 SGHNT, CDR2 YENEEA. The CDR3 DNA reads as TGTGCCAGCAGCTTAGGAATCGGGACTTACTACAATGAGCAGTTCTTC. Translation: CASSLGIGTYYNEQFF.

The CDR3 is CASSYQAGGPTMEQYF. The CDR3 DNA sequence: TGTGCCAGCAGCTACCAAGCGGGAGGGCCTACGATGGAGCAGTACTTC. The V and J genes are TRBV13 and TRBJ2-7; 10 nucleotides align to TRBD2. Losses at the gene ends were 4 bases for V and 7 bases for J; bases not matched to a gene: 13. Germline values: CDR1 PRHDT, CDR2 FYEKMQ (reference sequence). This CDR3 is 16 amino acids long. The variable domain in full, with the rest retrieved from reference TRBV13 and TRBJ2-7, is AAGVIQSPRHLIKEKRETATLKCYPIPRHDTVYWYQQGPGQDPQFLISFYEKMQSDKGSIPDRFSAQQFSDYHSELNMSSLELGDSALYFCASSYQAGGPTMEQYFGPGTRLTVT.

The chain combines TRBV6-1 with TRBJ2-7; D perhaps matches TRBD1 (5 bases). The V gene's germline CDR1 is MNHNS and CDR2 SASEGT. The CDR3 is made up of 11 amino acids. Deletions cut 5 bases from V and 9 bases from J, with 11 bases between. In DNA form, the CDR3 reads TGTGCCAGCAGTCTAGGGGTCTCGCAGTACTTC. Amino acids: CASSLGVSQYF.

The CDR3 DNA is TGTGCCAGCAGCAAAGAACTAGCGGACCGGGAGACCCAGTACTTC. Protein product: CASSKELADRETQYF. The chain couples TRBV21-1 to TRBJ2-5; the table names TRBD2, a call not compared with the DNA. TRBV21-1 is given as a pseudogene. The CDR3 has 15 amino acids.

CDR3 bases: TGCGCCAGCAGCCAAGATACCGGTAGCAATCAGCCCCAGCATTTT. It yields the protein CASSQDTGSNQPQHF. V gene TRBV23-1 combines with J gene TRBJ1-5; D not certain. TRBV23-1 is classed as an ORF, of uncertain function. The CDR3 loop spans 15 amino acids. V lost 6 bases and J 0 bases, leaving 12 bases between the germline ends.

The chain joins TRBV18 to TRBJ2-5; TRBD2 might be the D (6 bases). This CDR3 is built from 13 residues. The germline gives CDR1 KGHSH, CDR2 LQKENI. The V end was cut by 6 bases, the J end by 4 bases, with 12 bases between. As DNA, the CDR3 is TGTGCCAGCTCCCACGGGAGAGGAGAGACCCAGTACTTC. This translates into CASSHGRGETQYF.

The chain uses TRBV18 and TRBJ2-2, with D possibly matching TRBD2 (6 bases). This CDR3 contains 17 residues. CDR1 and CDR2 (germline): KGHSH, LQKENI. Trimming removed 1 base from V and 1 base from J, with 13 bases in between. The CDR3 region is CASSPQAGGVNTGELFF. Here the CDR3 DNA reads TGTGCCAGCTCACCACAAGCGGGCGGGGTGAACACCGGGGAGCTGTTTTTT.

This clone occurred once. This chain's CDR3 is CASSLGPFSGEQYF. The DNA of the CDR3 is TGTGCCAGCAGCCTGGGGCCTTTCTCGGGGGAGCAGTACTTC. The V and J genes are TRBV5-5 and TRBJ2-7; the D gene could be TRBD1 or TRBD2 (5 bases each). The V gene's germline CDR1 is SGHKS and CDR2 YYEKEE (reference sequence). The CDR3 spans 14 residues. V lost 4 bases and J 7 bases, leaving 18 bases between the germline ends.

The V gene is TRBV15, the J gene TRBJ2-1; tentative D call: TRBD2 (5 bases). The V gene's germline CDR1 is LNHNV and CDR2 YYDKDF (reference sequence). The CDR3 has 14 residues. V was pared by 1 base and J by 5 bases, with 9 bases between. As DNA, the CDR3 is TGTGCCACCAGCAGAGGAGGTAGCGACAATGAGCAGTTCTTC. This codes for CATSRGGSDNEQFF. Complete variable domain (other parts from reference TRBV15 and TRBJ2-1): DAMVIQNPRYQVTQFGKPVTLSCSQTLNHNVMYWYQQKSSQAPKLLFHYYDKDFNNEADTPDNFQSRRPNTSFCFLDIRSPGLGDTAMYLCATSRGGSDNEQFFGPGTRLTVL.

The chain employs TRBV28 and TRBJ1-2, with D hard to call. CDR3 length equals 12 residues. Germline CDR1 reads MDHEN; CDR2 reads SYDVKM. Trimming removed 4 bases from V and 8 bases from J, with 11 bases in between. The CDR3 DNA follows: TGTGCCAGCAGTTATACTGATTTAGGCTACACCTTC. It encodes CASSYTDLGYTF.

This clone is a singleton in its sample. This chain connects TRBV11-2 to TRBJ2-5, with 11 bases that match TRBD2. Germline V gene sequence: CDR1 SGHAT, CDR2 FQNNGV. The CDR3 sequence is 15 residues long. The J segment lost 5 bases and the V segment lost 0 bases, leaving 2 bases of the junction unmatched. The CDR3 nucleotides are TGTGCCAGCAGCTTAGAACTAGCGGGAGTGGAGACCCAGTACTTC. Amino acids: CASSLELAGVETQYF.

The rearrangement links TRBV5-1 to TRBJ1-1; a weak D match, TRBD1 (5 bases). V was trimmed by 3 bases and J by 4 bases, leaving 16 bases between them. The CDR3 is 15 amino acids. Germline assignment: CDR1 SGHRS and CDR2 YFSETQ. The CDR3 DNA is TGCGCCAGCAGCTCTGACGGCTGGGGGGGCACTGAAGCTTTCTTT. Its protein product is CASSSDGWGGTEAFF.

The chain has TRBV4-1 and TRBJ2-2, with D perhaps matching TRBD2 (6 bases). The length of the CDR3 is 15 residues. Germline CDR1 MGHRA, CDR2 YSYEKL. Trimming cost V 0 bases and J 13 bases, with 18 bases left between them. CDR3 sequence: CASSQEGRKEGVLFF. In nucleotides, the CDR3 is TGCGCCAGCAGCCAAGAAGGACGTAAGGAGGGTGTGCTGTTTTTT.

This chain joins TRBV6-1 and TRBJ1-2; 7 bases line up with TRBD1. Per germline, CDR1 MNHNS and CDR2 SASEGT. The length of the CDR3 is 16 residues. J was trimmed by 4 bases and V by 0 bases; bases with no gene match: 8. This chain's CDR3 is CASSEAPKQGIYGYTF. The CDR3 bases are TGTGCCAGCAGTGAAGCTCCAAAACAGGGGATCTATGGCTACACCTTC.

V gene TRBV29-1 combines with J gene TRBJ2-5, with TRBD2 identical over 7 bases. Germline CDR1 SQVTM, CDR2 ANQGSEA. The CDR3 has 13 amino acids. V shed 6 bases and J 4 bases; nucleotides not matched to a gene: 8. The chain's CDR3 is CSVARGEGETQYF. For the CDR3, the DNA is TGCAGCGTCGCTCGAGGGGAGGGAGAGACCCAGTACTTC.

This clone is medium-sized (0.01 to 0.1%). The rearrangement links TRBV5-4 to TRBJ2-5, with a tentative D call TRBD2 (7 bases). Trimming pared 5 bases from V and 5 bases from J, leaving 13 bases between. The CDR3 contains 13 residues. Germline-derived CDR1 and CDR2 are SGHNT and YYREEE (reference sequence). DNA of the CDR3: TGTGCCAGCAGGAACAGGGAGGGCGAGACCCAGTACTTC. It encodes CASRNREGETQYF.

V and J are TRBV11-3 and TRBJ2-1, with TRBD2 as a possible D gene (6 bases). This CDR3 is built from 14 residues. V lost 2 bases to trimming and J lost 6 bases, with 11 bases between them. Germline CDR1 SGHNT, CDR2 YENEEA. This chain's CDR3 is CASSLFSSVNEQFF. As DNA, the CDR3 is TGTGCCAGCAGCTTATTCTCTAGCGTCAATGAGCAGTTCTTC.

The chain combines TRBV6-5 with TRBJ2-1; D is undetermined. The CDR3 is 12 residues long. Germline assignment: CDR1 MNHEY and CDR2 SVGAGI. Trimming left V 6 bases short and J 2 bases short, with 5 bases between. CDR3 in DNA: TGTGCCAGCAGAGCCACCTACAATGAGCAGTTCTTC. Encoded protein: CASRATYNEQFF.

This chain links TRBV29-1 with TRBJ2-7; TRBD1 matches 10 bases. CDR1 SQVTM and CDR2 ANQGSEA come from the germline V gene. This CDR3 has 15 residues. Trimming took 7 bases from V and 3 from J; bases not matched to a gene: 12. As DNA, the CDR3 is TGCAGCGCACAAAACCGGGACAGGGGAGGCTACGAGCAGTACTTC. This sequence encodes CSAQNRDRGGYEQYF.